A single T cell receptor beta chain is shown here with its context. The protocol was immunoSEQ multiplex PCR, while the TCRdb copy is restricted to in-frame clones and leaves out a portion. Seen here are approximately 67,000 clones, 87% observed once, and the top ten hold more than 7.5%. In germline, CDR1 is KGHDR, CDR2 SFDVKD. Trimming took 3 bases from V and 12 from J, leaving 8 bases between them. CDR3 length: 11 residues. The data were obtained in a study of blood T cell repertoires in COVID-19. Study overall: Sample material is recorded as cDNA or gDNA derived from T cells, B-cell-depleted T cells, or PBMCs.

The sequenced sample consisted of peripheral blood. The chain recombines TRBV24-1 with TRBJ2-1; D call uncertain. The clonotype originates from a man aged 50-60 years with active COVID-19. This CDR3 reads CATSDLGWQFF. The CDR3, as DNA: TGTGCCACCAGTGATCTCGGGTGGCAGTTCTTC.